This T cell receptor (beta chain) was identified in a study of early T cells in non-severe SARS-CoV-2 infection. Tagging with unique molecular identifiers was applied to individual cDNA molecules. TCRdb reanalysed the 5' RACE reads using MiXCR and keeps one entry per CDR3 protein. Of 29,000 or so distinct CDR3 sequences in the sample, roughly 5% are singletons; the top ten hold approximately 11%. The sample holds many counts of this clonotype. The germline CDR1 and CDR2 sequences are SGHTA and FQGNSA. Trimming removed 4 bases from V and 4 bases from J; junction bases left unmatched: 8. The CDR3 loop spans 15 amino acids.

Sequenced: whole blood. V gene TRBV7-2 combines with J gene TRBJ1-1; 8 bases align to TRBD1. The sequence was obtained from an adult who was a healthcare worker with PCR-confirmed SARS-CoV-2 infection or an uninfected control (not recorded which). This CDR3 reads CASSSPRGQGTEAFF. CDR3 DNA sequence: TGTGCCAGCAGCTCTCCCAGGGGGCAGGGCACTGAAGCTTTCTTT.